The rows below give T cell receptor beta chains drawn from one sample of a study of identical twins. TCRdb re-derived calls from the 5' RACE reads in MiXCR, one entry per CDR3 protein. The table has roughly 1,500,000 distinct CDR3 sequences, under 35% seen once. Sequenced: cord blood. These receptors were collected from a newborn girl in good health. CDR3s include the opening cysteine and the closing phenylalanine or tryptophan. Each record gives: clone size, V gene, D gene, J gene, CDR3 DNA, CDR3 protein. The D gene is left open where the match is weak. Not every row has a clone size; where given, it reads once, few, many or a size class.

>-|TRBV13|TRBD2|TRBJ2-7
TGTGCCAGCAGCCTCGGGACTAAGGGTTACAATGAGCAGTACTTC
CASSLGTKGYNEQYF
>-|TRBV18|-|TRBJ2-2
TGTGCCAGCTCACCACTACCGGGACATAACACCGGGGAGCTGTTTTTT
CASSPLPGHNTGELFF
>-|TRBV27|-|TRBJ2-7
TGTGCCAGCAGTCTCCGAGGGACTGCATACTACGAGCAGTACTTC
CASSLRGTAYYEQYF
>-|TRBV14|TRBD1|TRBJ2-7
TGTGCCAGCAGCCAAGATCTGGGACAGGGTCGCTACGAGCAGTACTTC
CASSQDLGQGRYEQYF
>-|TRBV5-1|TRBD2|TRBJ2-1
TGCGCCAGCAGCTACCAGACTAGCGGGGGGGCCTACAATGAGCAGTTCTTC
CASSYQTSGGAYNEQFF
>few|TRBV10-3|-|TRBJ2-6
TGTGCCATCAGTGAGTCAGGACGCTCTGGGGCCAACGTCCTGACTTTC
CAISESGRSGANVLTF
>few|TRBV6-5|TRBD1|TRBJ1-1
TGTGCCAGCAGAACAGGACAGGGCTCGACTGAAGCTTTCTTT
CASRTGQGSTEAFF
>-|TRBV6-6|TRBD2|TRBJ2-5
TGTGCCAGCAGTTACCAAGCGCGGGGGGACCAAGAGACCCAGTACTTC
CASSYQARGDQETQYF
>-|TRBV7-2|-|TRBJ2-5
TGTGCCAGCAGCTTAGAAGGGTTCTGGGACCAAGAGACCCAGTACTTC
CASSLEGFWDQETQYF
>-|TRBV29-1|-|TRBJ2-7
TGCAGCGTAAGGGGCTCACCCCCCTACGAGCAGTACTTC
CSVRGSPPYEQYF
>few|TRBV25-1|-|TRBJ2-3
TGTGCCAGCGAGAGGTCGGGCGGCACAGATACGCAGTATTTT
CASERSGGTDTQYF
>few|TRBV27|TRBD2|TRBJ2-4
TGTGCCAGCAGTTCCCTAAGCGGGGGGGCTGGAAACATTCAGTACTTC
CASSSLSGGAGNIQYF
>few|TRBV9|-|TRBJ2-3
TGTGCCAGCAGCGTAGAGGGGCAGGGCACAGATACGCAGTATTTT
CASSVEGQGTDTQYF
>few|TRBV29-1|TRBD1|TRBJ2-7
TGCAGCGTTGCACCGGACAGGGCCCCCTACGAGCAGTACTTC
CSVAPDRAPYEQYF
>few|TRBV25-1|-|TRBJ2-7
TGTGCCAGCAGTGAAGCAGGGGCCGCCTACGAGCAGTACTTC
CASSEAGAAYEQYF
>once|TRBV27|-|TRBJ1-3
TGTGCCAGCTCACAACTTCCGGGACCGGACTCTGGAAACACCATATATTTT
CASSQLPGPDSGNTIYF
>few|TRBV27|TRBD2|TRBJ2-5
TGTGCCAGCAGTTTGGGGGGGTGGCAAGAGACCCAGTACTTC
CASSLGGWQETQYF
>few|TRBV12-5|-|TRBJ1-3
TGTGCTAGTGGTTCCCGACCCCGTATCGCTGGAAACACCATATATTTT
CASGSRPRIAGNTIYF
>-|TRBV15|TRBD1|TRBJ2-7
TGTGCCACCAGCAGAGATAGAACAGGGGCCTACGAGCAGTACTTC
CATSRDRTGAYEQYF
>-|TRBV20-1|TRBD2|TRBJ2-7
TGCAGTGCTAGTTTGCCGGGGGGTACCTACAATGAGCAGTACTTC
CSASLPGGTYNEQYF
>-|TRBV5-1|-|TRBJ1-1
TGCGCCAGCAGCCCGACGGTAGGGAGGACTGAAGCTTTCTTT
CASSPTVGRTEAFF
>-|TRBV2|-|TRBJ1-1
TGTGCCAGCGGACGGCCAATGAACACTGAAGCTTTCTTT
CASGRPMNTEAFF
>few|TRBV7-9|-|TRBJ2-3
TGTGCCAGCAGCGTCCCGGCAGCAGATACGCAGTATTTT
CASSVPAADTQYF
>few|TRBV24-1|-|TRBJ2-5
TGTGCCACCAGTGGACGGGGGAAAGAGACCCAGTACTTC
CATSGRGKETQYF
>few|TRBV7-8|-|TRBJ2-7
TGTGCCAGCAGCGTAACAGGGTACCCCGCCTACGAGCAGTACTTC
CASSVTGYPAYEQYF